This entry is about one TCR beta chain. Its antigen is undetermined. Trimming took 0 bases from V and 4 from J; bases not matched to a gene: 5. This CDR3 comprises 15 residues. Germline V lookup: CDR1 SGHTA, CDR2 FQGNSA. Template switching introduced a universal primer site, and the cDNA bore unique molecular identifiers. TCRdb itself ran the 5' RACE reads through MiXCR, one entry per CDR3 protein. The profile shows about 920,000 distinct CDR3 sequences, approximately 13% of them singletons. These data originate in a study of identical twins. Whole-study results and caveats: Fewer insertions characterized abundant cord blood beta clonotypes, whereas memory repertoires showed none. Excess low generation probability was seen in twin-shared out-of-frame alpha sequences.

The data also belong to a second study, concerning yellow fever vaccine responses in identical twins. This second study says: A vaccine T cell response that seemed partly convergent and partly personalized was reported in twins.

This rearrangement joins TRBV7-2 to TRBJ2-5, with 7 positions matching TRBD2. This sequence originates from a woman aged 18-30 years in good health. Sequenced input: PBMCs. The CDR3 DNA follows: TGTGCCAGCAGCTTAGCGGGGGGGAACCGAGAGACCCAGTACTTC. It translates to CASSLAGGNRETQYF.